The clone carrying this T cell receptor beta chain was seen only a few times. What it recognizes is unknown. The sample originates from a study of identical twins. CDR1 is DFQATT and CDR2 is SNEGSKA in the germline V gene (reference sequence). The CDR3 extends over 12 amino acids. V was clipped by 5 bases and J by 4 bases, with 11 bases between them. Points from the study as a whole: With beta out-of-frame sequences, excess sharing by twins was weaker. Possibly, invariant MAIT and iNKT cells partly confounded zero-insertion analyses.

TCRdb used MiXCR to reprocess the 5' RACE reads, holding one entry per CDR3 protein. The sample holds about 460,000 distinct CDR3 sequences, 12% to 15% seen once. These sequences were also reported in another study, on yellow fever vaccine responses in identical twins.

The specimen sequenced was CD4+ T cells sorted from blood. This TCR came from a woman between 18 and 29 years old in good health. V usage is TRBV20-1 and J usage is TRBJ1-2, with TRBD1 as a possible D gene (5 bases). CDR3 region: CSAVGGSYGYTF. The CDR3 nucleotides read TGCAGTGCTGTGGGGGGGAGCTATGGCTACACCTTC.